Below are 5 T cell receptor beta chains sequenced from a single sample in a study of response to subunit inactivated influenza vaccine. One entry per CDR3 protein, called by TCRdb with MiXCR from the RT-PCR reads. This sample has hundreds of thousands of distinct CDR3 sequences, with 9.5% to 13% found just once. The input for sequencing was PBMCs from blood, taken roughly 47 days after vaccination. The source of these receptors is a man aged 45-65 years who received an inactivated influenza vaccine.

This clonotype was counted ten times or more. The chain couples TRBV12-3 or TRBV12-4 to TRBJ2-1; D unresolved. The CDR3 spans 15 residues. V lost 1 base, J lost 0 bases, and 7 bases lay in between. The CDR3 region has the DNA TGTGCCAGCAGTTTAGGGGAAAGCTCCTACAATGAGCAGTTCTTC. This sequence encodes CASSLGESSYNEQFF.

This clonotype turned up a few times. V gene TRBV20-1 combines with J gene TRBJ2-1; a possible D gene is TRBD2 (5 bases). Germline V gene data show CDR1 as DFQATT and CDR2 as SNEGSKA (reference sequence). The CDR3 has 14 amino acids. Trimming stripped 3 bases from V and 7 bases from J, with 16 bases between. The CDR3 DNA follows: TGCAGTGCTAGGAAAGGACTCTTGGGGAATGAGCAGTTCTTC. This encodes CSARKGLLGNEQFF.

This clonotype showed up many times. The V and J genes are TRBV10-3 and TRBJ2-7, with 10 bases matching TRBD2. V dropped 2 bases and J dropped 4; count of bases not matched to a gene: 11. The CDR3 runs to 17 residues. Germline V lookup: CDR1 ENHRY, CDR2 SYGVKD. The CDR3 sequence: CAISETRASGSLYEQYF. The CDR3 region has the DNA TGTGCCATCAGTGAGACCCGGGCTAGCGGGAGTTTGTACGAGCAGTACTTC.

This clonotype was observed a few times. The chain recombines TRBV20-1 with TRBJ2-5, with TRBD2 matching 8 bases. Germline loops: CDR1 DFQATT, CDR2 SNEGSKA (reference sequence). The CDR3 totals 14 residues. CDR3 DNA: TGCAGCGCCGTTCGGGGGGGGAAGGGAGAGACCCAGTACTTC. Protein: CSAVRGGKGETQYF.

The chain joins TRBV18 to TRBJ2-5; 7 positions agree with TRBD1. Germline CDR1 KGHSH, CDR2 LQKENI. V dropped 1 base and J dropped 7; count of bases not matched to a gene: 6. CDR3 length: 14 residues. This chain's CDR3 is CASSPRQGEGTQYF. The CDR3 DNA reads as TGTGCCAGCTCACCACGACAGGGAGAGGGGACCCAGTACTTC.